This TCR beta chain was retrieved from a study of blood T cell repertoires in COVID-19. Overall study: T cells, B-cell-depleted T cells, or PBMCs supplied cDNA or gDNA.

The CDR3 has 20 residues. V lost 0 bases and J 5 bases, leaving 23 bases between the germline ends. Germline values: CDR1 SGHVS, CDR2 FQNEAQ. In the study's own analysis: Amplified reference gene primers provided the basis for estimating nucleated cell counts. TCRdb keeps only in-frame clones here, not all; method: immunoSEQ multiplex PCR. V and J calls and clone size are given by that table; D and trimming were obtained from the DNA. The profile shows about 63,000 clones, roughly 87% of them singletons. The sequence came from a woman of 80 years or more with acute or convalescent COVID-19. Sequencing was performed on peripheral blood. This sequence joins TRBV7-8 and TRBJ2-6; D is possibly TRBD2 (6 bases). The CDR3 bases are TGTGCCAGCAGCTTAGCGGGTTCCTGGGGGGTAGAGGTTAGGGCCAACGTCCTGACTTTC. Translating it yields CASSLAGSWGVEVRANVLTF.